This T cell receptor (beta chain) was sequenced for a study of cytomegalovirus exposure and HLA in healthy donors. This clone was found a few times. Its antigen is as yet unknown. Germline-derived CDR1 and CDR2 are SGHAT and FQNNGV. V shed 5 bases and J shed 8 bases, with 12 bases lying between them. The CDR3 is 13 residues long. Primers: 60 Vbeta forward and 13 Jbeta reverse. Here immunoSEQ multiplex PCR was the method, and the copy in TCRdb shows in-frame clones only, minus some. The data contain 200,000 to 250,000 clones, approximately 90% of them singletons. Study results and limitations: Presence/absence results assume similar sequencing depth per donor, which may not hold. It is likely that the observed cluster of highly shared sequence variants was a sequencing artifact.

Sequencing used PBMCs. The genes are TRBV11-2 and TRBJ1-4; tentatively, D is TRBD1 (5 bases). This TCR was sampled from a woman between 18 and 29 years old in good health and CMV-seronegative. This CDR3 reads CASSPLTAEKLFF. In DNA, the CDR3 is TGTGCCAGCAGCCCCCTGACAGCCGAAAAACTGTTTTTT.